The TCR beta chain under discussion was sequenced for a study of blood T cell repertoires in COVID-19 (TCRdb year 2020). Regarding the complete study: Samples from collaborators originated in the United States, Italy and Spain and spanned both the acute and convalescent phases of COVID-19. The prospective study material was composed of cDNA or gDNA derived from T cells, B-cell-depleted T cells, or PBMCs. Subjects who had been exposed to COVID-19, were actively infected with it, or had recovered from it provided the deeply sampled blood TCRbeta repertoires that made up the dataset. The repertoires were released in a freely available public database meant as a resource for research on the immune response to SARS-CoV-2. The samples were drawn from two sources: the first 160 participants of the ongoing ImmuneRACE study, and approximately 1,300 subjects contributed by 6 global collaborators. Sample metadata almost always included a de-identified subject ID, COVID-19 status, age in years and sex. Where HLA class I and class II types were available, the types were taken from metadata supplied by the sample provider, not from assay-based typing. The full study reports these points: How much clinical and demographic metadata was included differed by source and by participant, and the metadata was provided uncurated.

The collaborating institutions used their own protocols to collect whole blood in K2EDTA tubes. For TCRbeta analysis, collaborators shipped samples as frozen whole blood, isolated PBMCs, or DNA extracted from either of those sample types. TCRbeta CDR3 regions were amplified from genomic DNA using the immunoSEQ Assay, a bias-controlled multiplex PCR. On the study's bioinformatics: The number of nucleated cells in each sample was estimated from the amplification of reference gene primers within the assay. Sequence reads were collapsed and filtered to measure the absolute abundance of every unique TCRbeta CDR3 rearrangement. For each sample, productive Simpson clonality was calculated as the square root of Simpson's diversity index over productive rearrangements. The immuneACCESS repertoire file appears here via TCRdb, limited to in-frame rearrangements. These files lack a portion of the clones; in checked studies, under half of the deficit traces to unresolved V genes, and the cause of the others is not known. For V, J and clone size, that table is used; D and trimming come from the DNA. For this sample there are approximately 210,000 clones; approximately 86% appear just once. The ten most abundant clones make up 3% to 4.5% of the sample.

In the case of this clone: Its antigen specificity is not known. Nothing much larger sits one base from this clone, and base qualities are not available.

Trimming removed 6 bases from V and 3 bases from J, leaving 17 bases between the germline ends. From its cysteine to its phenylalanine, the CDR3 spans 16 amino acids. Here the CDR3 DNA is all that survives: 48 bases in frame from base 1. Per the germline V gene (reference sequence), LNHDA is the CDR1 and SQIVND is the CDR2. The TCR was taken from a woman of 80 years or more with acute or convalescent COVID-19. The sequenced sample consisted of peripheral blood. The chain is made from TRBV19 and TRBJ2-2; TRBD1 is perhaps the D gene, given 5 matching bases. The encoded CDR3 is CASRDPTVVDTGELFF. DNA sequence: TGTGCCAGTAGGGACCCGACAGTCGTGGACACCGGGGAGCTGTTTTTT. Reference TRBV19 and TRBJ2-2 genes cover what lies past the CDR3, so the full variable domain is DGGITQSPKYLFRKEGQNVTLSCEQNLNHDAMYWYRQDPGQGLRLIYYSQIVNDFQKGDIAEGYSVSREKKESFPLTVTSAQKNPTAFYLCASRDPTVVDTGELFFGEGSRLTVL.